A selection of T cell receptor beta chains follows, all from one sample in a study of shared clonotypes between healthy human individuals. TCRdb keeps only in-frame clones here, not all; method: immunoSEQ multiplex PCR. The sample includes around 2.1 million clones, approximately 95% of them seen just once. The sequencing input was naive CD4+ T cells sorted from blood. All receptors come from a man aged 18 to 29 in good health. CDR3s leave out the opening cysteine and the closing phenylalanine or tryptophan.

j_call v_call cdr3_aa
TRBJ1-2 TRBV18 ASSPGQGISYGYT
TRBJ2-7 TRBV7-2 ASSLVPLGTSGSYEQY
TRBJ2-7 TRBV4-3 ASSQDTGREQY
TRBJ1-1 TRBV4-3 ASSRGQGMNTEAF
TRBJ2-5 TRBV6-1 ASPWVIRETQY
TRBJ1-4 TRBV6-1 ASSEAGYGEKLF
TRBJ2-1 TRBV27 ASSQPTESREQF
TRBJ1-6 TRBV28 ATRGTGDNSPLH
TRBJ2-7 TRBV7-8 ASSLGAYEQY
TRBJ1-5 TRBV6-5 ASSRTGQNQPQH
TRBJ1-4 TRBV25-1 ASSEFKSSTNEKLF
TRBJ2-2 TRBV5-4 ASSLAGRPGELF
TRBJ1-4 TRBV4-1 ASSQDSPTTEKLF
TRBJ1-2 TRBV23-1 ASSHRTGYPNYGYT
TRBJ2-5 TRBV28 ASSRPGTTETQY
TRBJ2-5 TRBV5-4 ASSLAQEAQY
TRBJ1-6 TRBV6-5 ASSYSGSPLH
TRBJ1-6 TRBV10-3 AISETSSYNSPLH
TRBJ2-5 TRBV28 ASSSKGRTGVQTQY
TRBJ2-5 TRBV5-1 ASSLAAGVGGQETQY
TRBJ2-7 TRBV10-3 AIREGSQRNEQY
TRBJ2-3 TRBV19 ASTGGDRTDTQY
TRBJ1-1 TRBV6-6 ASRGTDRGFVAEAF
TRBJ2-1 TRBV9 ASSVATGGQGTYNEQF
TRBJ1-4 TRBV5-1 ASSAVSEKLF
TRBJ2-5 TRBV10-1 ASSTGTRPQETQY
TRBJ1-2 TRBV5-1 ASSSSDRVGDYGYT
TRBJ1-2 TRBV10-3 AISGDSYGYT
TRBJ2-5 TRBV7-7 ASSLGQRYQETQY
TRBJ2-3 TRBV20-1 SAGLRAQY
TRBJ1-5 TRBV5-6 ASSFTGGGNQPQH
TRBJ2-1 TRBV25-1 ASSEPLGGMSSYNEQF
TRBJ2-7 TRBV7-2 ASSRDGGESSYEQY
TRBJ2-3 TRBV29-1 SVVVPGRKTDTQY
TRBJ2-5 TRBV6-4 ASSEQPGLARETQY
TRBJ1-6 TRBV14 ASSQGTGYNSPLH
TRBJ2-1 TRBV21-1 ASSKGQGKWDNEQF
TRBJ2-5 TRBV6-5 ASSYLGSGGRETQY
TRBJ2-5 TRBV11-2 ASSPLQGTGPRTQY
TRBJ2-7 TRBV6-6 ASSQTSGSSYEQY
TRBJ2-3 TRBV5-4 ASSSPGGGRDTQY
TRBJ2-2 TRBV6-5 ASSFGRENTGELF
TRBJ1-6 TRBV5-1 ASSFGVLDSPLH
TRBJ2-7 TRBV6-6 ASSFSPLGAYEQY
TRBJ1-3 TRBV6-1 ASETGSGNTIY
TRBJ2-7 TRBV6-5 ASSWDASYEQY
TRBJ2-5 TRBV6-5 ASSIFGTTETQY
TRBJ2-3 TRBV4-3 ASSQERGGRSTDTQY
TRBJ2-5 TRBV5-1 ASMLAGDSRQETQY
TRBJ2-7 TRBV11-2 ASSHGTVGEQY
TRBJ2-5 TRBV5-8 ASRLEGGETQY